The 18 T cell receptor beta chains below were found in one sample sequenced in a study of T cell responses to AZD1222 COVID-19 vaccine. Clones were sequenced by immunoSEQ multiplex PCR, and TCRdb holds only the in-frame ones, with some missing. The sample carries more than 70,000 clones, nearly 90% recorded once. Sequenced here: peripheral blood, sampled on day 0 of AZD1222 vaccination. The receptors originated from an adult in good health.

This clone was detected once. The chain uses TRBV19 and TRBJ1-1; D is unresolved. The ends were cut back, 5 bases at V and 4 bases at J, with 8 bases in the middle. The germline V gene has CDR1 LNHDA and CDR2 SQIVND (reference sequence). This CDR3 region has 12 residues. The chain's CDR3 is CASSQAGTEAFF. DNA for the CDR3: TGTGCCAGTAGTCAGGCAGGCACTGAAGCTTTCTTT.

The DNA for the CDR3 is TGTGCCAGCAGCCGGGACCGGAATCAGCCCCAGCATTTT. Protein: CASSRDRNQPQHF. V and J are TRBV5-8 and TRBJ1-5; D is perhaps TRBD1 (5 bases). The CDR3 runs to 13 residues. The ends were cut back, 4 bases at V and 4 bases at J, with 9 bases in the middle. CDR1 and CDR2 from the germline V gene are SGHTS and YDEGEE.

This chain joins TRBV27 and TRBJ1-2, with D perhaps matching TRBD1 (5 bases). The CDR3 is 13 amino acids. Germline V gene lookup returns CDR1 MNHEY and CDR2 SMNVEV (reference sequence). The ends were cut back, 6 bases at V and 8 bases at J, with 16 bases in the middle. The CDR3 coding sequence is TGTGCCAGCAGCCCCGGGACTGCCATGGGCTACACCTTC. This encodes CASSPGTAMGYTF.

This clone appeared a single time. The genes are TRBV5-1 and TRBJ1-2; D perhaps matches TRBD1 (5 bases). This CDR3 contains 16 residues. Germline CDR1 reads SGHRS; CDR2 reads YFSETQ. V shed 0 bases and J shed 3 bases, with 15 bases lying between them. The DNA for the CDR3 is TGCGCCAGCAGCTTGGCCGGAAGGGACTTCTACTATGGCTACACCTTC. It yields the protein CASSLAGRDFYYGYTF.

This clone was seen just once. The chain joins TRBV6-5 to TRBJ1-1; tentatively, D is TRBD1 (6 bases). Trimming took 10 bases from V and 0 from J, leaving 12 bases between them. The V gene's germline CDR1 is MNHEY and CDR2 SVGAGI. The CDR3 totals 13 residues. CDR3 region: CAIQGHLNTEAFF. The CDR3 DNA reads TGTGCCATCCAGGGACATCTGAACACTGAAGCTTTCTTT.

V gene TRBV7-9 combines with J gene TRBJ1-6, with TRBD1 matching 7 bases. Germline values: CDR1 SEHNR, CDR2 FQNEAQ (reference sequence). The length of the CDR3 is 15 residues. V gave up 5 bases and J gave up 9 bases; unmatched junction bases: 10. For the CDR3, the DNA is TGTGCCAGCAGCCCCGGACAGGCCCGGGGTTCACCCCTCCACTTT. Translation gives CASSPGQARGSPLHF.

The chain couples TRBV12-3 or TRBV12-4 to TRBJ1-2; D is uncertain. The CDR3 extends over 13 amino acids. V lost 6 bases and J lost 3, with 11 bases in between. The CDR3 sequence: CASRSAHDYGYTF. CDR3 DNA sequence: TGTGCCAGCAGATCAGCGCACGACTATGGCTACACCTTC.

The chain couples TRBV5-8 to TRBJ2-1, with D unclear. This CDR3 comprises 14 residues. The V gene lost 0 bases and the J gene lost 0 bases, with 4 bases spanning the gap. Germline CDR1 is SGHTS and CDR2 is YDEGEE. CDR3 in DNA: TGTGCCAGCAGCTTGGGGGGCTCCTACAATGAGCAGTTCTTC. Translating it yields CASSLGGSYNEQFF.

This clone was recorded once. The gene calls are TRBV7-9 and TRBJ1-2, with D tentatively TRBD1 (5 bases). This CDR3 has 15 residues. With 10 bases removed from V and 4 bases from J, the gap between germline ends came to 22 bases. Germline V lookup: CDR1 SEHNR, CDR2 FQNEAQ (reference sequence). CDR3 nucleotides: TGTGCCACGCACCTCGGGGCCAAAAGAGGCTATGGCTACACCTTC. This translates into CATHLGAKRGYGYTF.

This chain joins TRBV5-1 and TRBJ1-5; D is undetermined. V lost 0 bases and J lost 1, with 8 bases in between. The CDR3 is 15 residues long. Germline CDR1 and CDR2: SGHRS and YFSETQ. CDR3 residues: CASSLEGRSNQPQHF. CDR3 nucleotide sequence: TGCGCCAGCAGCTTGGAAGGGAGAAGCAATCAGCCCCAGCATTTT.

The chain employs TRBV14 and TRBJ1-4; the D gene is possibly TRBD1 (5 bases). CDR3 length: 15 amino acids. Germline assignment: CDR1 SGHDN and CDR2 FVKESK. With 0 bases removed from V and 8 bases from J, the gap between germline ends came to 13 bases. The CDR3: CASSQDWGAREKLFF. CDR3 DNA sequence: TGTGCCAGCAGCCAAGATTGGGGCGCAAGGGAAAAACTGTTTTTT.

V is TRBV6-6 and J is TRBJ1-5; 7 nucleotides line up with TRBD1. With V trimmed by 8 bases and J by 2 bases, 9 bases remained unmatched. The CDR3 spans 15 residues. From germline, CDR1 is MNHNY and CDR2 SVGAGI (reference sequence). Here the CDR3 reads CASLKQGIGNQPQHF. CDR3 nucleotides: TGTGCCAGCCTAAAACAGGGGATAGGCAATCAGCCCCAGCATTTT.

The V and J genes are TRBV5-1 and TRBJ2-3; 10 nucleotides agree with TRBD1. There are 16 residues in the CDR3. CDR1 SGHRS and CDR2 YFSETQ come from the germline V gene. V lost 5 bases, J lost 6 bases, and 12 bases stayed unmatched. The CDR3 here is CASRPGTGARLDTQYF. CDR3 nucleotide sequence: TGCGCCAGCAGACCCGGGACAGGGGCGAGGTTGGATACGCAGTATTTT.

The chain employs TRBV12-3 or TRBV12-4 and TRBJ2-7; the D is unclear. Trimming took off 2 bases at V and 3 bases at J, with 5 bases between the two ends. The CDR3 extends over 12 amino acids. The CDR3 region is CASSLYNYEQYF. The CDR3 bases are TGTGCCAGCAGTTTATACAACTACGAGCAGTACTTC.

The rearrangement uses TRBV6-2 or TRBV6-3 and TRBJ2-7; D ambiguous. The CDR3 totals 16 residues. V lost 2 bases and J lost 3, with 17 bases in between. CDR1 and CDR2 (germline): MNHEY, SVGEGT. This chain's CDR3 is CASSYEKSDAFYEQYF. As DNA, the CDR3 is TGTGCCAGCAGTTACGAGAAGAGCGACGCCTTCTACGAGCAGTACTTC.

The chain has TRBV27 and TRBJ2-1; D assignment may be TRBD1 or TRBD2 (5 bases each). The ends were cut back, 5 bases at V and 3 bases at J, with 20 bases in the middle. CDR1 MNHEY and CDR2 SMNVEV come from the germline V gene (reference sequence). The CDR3 has 17 amino acids. CDR3 nucleotide sequence: TGTGCCAGCAGTCCAACCCCAGGGAGCCCGGTCTACAATGAGCAGTTCTTC. The encoded protein is CASSPTPGSPVYNEQFF.

The CDR3 loop is CASSLVHVRGRYGYTF. The CDR3 DNA is TGTGCCAGCAGCTTAGTTCACGTGAGGGGGCGGTATGGCTACACCTTC. The V and J genes are TRBV7-9 and TRBJ1-2; TRBD1 matches 7 bases. V dropped 1 base and J dropped 5; count of bases not matched to a gene: 10. This CDR3 has 16 residues. From germline, CDR1 is SEHNR and CDR2 FQNEAQ (reference sequence).

The chain combines TRBV6-1 with TRBJ1-6; tentatively, D is TRBD1 (5 bases). V lost 3 bases and J lost 9, with 18 bases in between. From germline, CDR1 is MNHNS and CDR2 SASEGT. The CDR3 runs 16 residues. The CDR3 nucleotides are TGTGCCAGCAGTGAGCCGGGACGGGAGTCCGTTTCACCCCTCCACTTT. This sequence encodes CASSEPGRESVSPLHF.